Listed below are T cell receptor beta chains from one sample, sequenced in a study of blood T cell repertoires in COVID-19. Clones were read by immunoSEQ multiplex PCR, and TCRdb kept only the in-frame ones, dropping some. The sample has some 80,000 clones; 90% are singletons. The sample was peripheral blood. These receptors were taken from a human donor in a cohort sampled during active COVID-19. Both conserved end residues are part of each CDR3. Each record gives: D gene, clone size, J gene, V gene, CDR3 protein, CDR3 DNA. D genes are given only for firm matches. Clone size is not always given. Where it is, it says once, few, many or a class for expanded clones.

d_call: TRBD2
clone_size: NA
j_call: TRBJ2-1
v_call: TRBV28
cdr3_aa: CASSPTGLAVYNEQFF
cdr3_nt: TGTGCCAGCAGCCCGACGGGACTAGCGGTCTACAATGAGCAGTTCTTC

d_call: TRBD1
clone_size: NA
j_call: TRBJ2-7
v_call: TRBV6-2/TRBV6-3
cdr3_aa: CASSHRDREYEQYF
cdr3_nt: TGTGCCAGCAGCCACCGGGACAGGGAGTACGAGCAGTACTTC

d_call: TRBD1
clone_size: NA
j_call: TRBJ1-5
v_call: TRBV7-8
cdr3_aa: CASSLNRGSNQPQHF
cdr3_nt: TGTGCCAGCAGCCTTAACAGGGGAAGCAATCAGCCCCAGCATTTT

d_call: TRBD1
clone_size: NA
j_call: TRBJ1-3
v_call: TRBV7-8
cdr3_aa: CASSFGQGATGHSGNTIYF
cdr3_nt: TGTGCCAGCAGCTTTGGACAGGGGGCTACAGGGCACTCTGGAAACACCATATATTTT

d_call: TRBD2
clone_size: NA
j_call: TRBJ2-1
v_call: TRBV25-1
cdr3_aa: CASSEFLAGGYSEQFF
cdr3_nt: TGTGCCAGCAGTGAATTCCTAGCGGGGGGTTATAGTGAGCAGTTCTTC

d_call: NA
clone_size: NA
j_call: TRBJ2-7
v_call: TRBV29-1
cdr3_aa: CSVVWTEDHEQYF
cdr3_nt: TGCAGCGTTGTCTGGACAGAGGACCACGAGCAGTACTTC

d_call: TRBD1
clone_size: NA
j_call: TRBJ2-1
v_call: TRBV5-1
cdr3_aa: CASSQDRVSYNEQFF
cdr3_nt: TGCGCCAGCAGCCAAGACAGGGTCTCCTACAATGAGCAGTTCTTC

d_call: NA
clone_size: NA
j_call: TRBJ1-5
v_call: TRBV5-1
cdr3_aa: CASSGGAGENQPQHF
cdr3_nt: TGCGCCAGCAGCGGCGGGGCAGGAGAAAATCAGCCCCAGCATTTT

d_call: TRBD2
clone_size: few
j_call: TRBJ2-7
v_call: TRBV29-1
cdr3_aa: CSVDIGRLGEQYF
cdr3_nt: TGCAGCGTTGATATCGGGAGGCTAGGAGAGCAGTACTTC

d_call: NA
clone_size: NA
j_call: TRBJ1-1
v_call: TRBV21-1
cdr3_aa: CASGFTVTEAFF
cdr3_nt: TGTGCCAGCGGGTTTACAGTCACTGAAGCTTTCTTT

d_call: TRBD1
clone_size: few
j_call: TRBJ2-7
v_call: TRBV5-1
cdr3_aa: CASSQDTGAEQYF
cdr3_nt: TGCGCCAGCAGCCAGGACACAGGGGCCGAGCAGTACTTC

d_call: TRBD1
clone_size: NA
j_call: TRBJ1-2
v_call: TRBV29-1
cdr3_aa: CSVHTGTANGYTF
cdr3_nt: TGCAGCGTTCACACCGGGACAGCGAATGGCTACACCTTC

d_call: TRBD1
clone_size: NA
j_call: TRBJ2-3
v_call: TRBV7-8
cdr3_aa: CASSKQGAGTDTQYF
cdr3_nt: TGTGCCAGCAGCAAACAGGGGGCCGGCACAGATACGCAGTATTTT

d_call: NA
clone_size: NA
j_call: TRBJ2-2
v_call: TRBV29-1
cdr3_aa: CSVTRGGANTGELFF
cdr3_nt: TGCAGCGTTACAAGGGGGGGCGCGAACACCGGGGAGCTGTTTTTT

d_call: TRBD2
clone_size: NA
j_call: TRBJ2-7
v_call: TRBV4-1
cdr3_aa: CASSLGLAGGYEQYF
cdr3_nt: TGCGCCAGCAGTCTGGGACTAGCGGGGGGTTACGAGCAGTACTTC

d_call: TRBD2
clone_size: NA
j_call: TRBJ2-3
v_call: TRBV5-4
cdr3_aa: CASSPELLAGGSTQYF
cdr3_nt: TGTGCCAGCAGCCCCGAACTTCTAGCGGGAGGTTCTACGCAGTATTTT

d_call: NA
clone_size: NA
j_call: TRBJ2-2
v_call: TRBV29-1
cdr3_aa: CSAFSAGPNTGELFF
cdr3_nt: TGCAGCGCTTTCTCGGCAGGGCCGAACACCGGGGAGCTGTTTTTT

d_call: NA
clone_size: NA
j_call: TRBJ2-5
v_call: TRBV15
cdr3_aa: CATSKGLEETQYF
cdr3_nt: TGTGCCACCAGCAAAGGACTGGAGGAGACCCAGTACTTC

d_call: NA
clone_size: NA
j_call: TRBJ2-1
v_call: TRBV19
cdr3_aa: CASSIDTRARGGNEQFF
cdr3_nt: TGTGCCAGTAGTATAGATACACGGGCCCGAGGGGGCAATGAGCAGTTCTTC

d_call: TRBD1
clone_size: NA
j_call: TRBJ1-5
v_call: TRBV19
cdr3_aa: CASSATGGSNQPQHF
cdr3_nt: TGTGCCAGTAGTGCCACAGGGGGCAGTAATCAGCCCCAGCATTTT

d_call: TRBD1
clone_size: NA
j_call: TRBJ2-7
v_call: TRBV18
cdr3_aa: CASSPSTGAEQYF
cdr3_nt: TGTGCCAGCTCACCGTCGACAGGGGCCGAGCAGTACTTC

d_call: TRBD1
clone_size: NA
j_call: TRBJ2-7
v_call: TRBV25-1
cdr3_aa: CASGQGSYEQYF
cdr3_nt: TGTGCCAGTGGACAGGGTTCCTACGAGCAGTACTTC

d_call: NA
clone_size: NA
j_call: TRBJ2-7
v_call: TRBV18
cdr3_aa: CASSQIQDLLGEQYF
cdr3_nt: TGTGCCAGCTCACAAATACAGGATCTCCTTGGGGAGCAGTACTTC

d_call: NA
clone_size: NA
j_call: TRBJ2-3
v_call: TRBV12-3/TRBV12-4
cdr3_aa: CASSFPREDTQYF
cdr3_nt: TGTGCCAGCAGTTTCCCCAGGGAAGATACGCAGTATTTT

d_call: NA
clone_size: NA
j_call: TRBJ2-5
v_call: TRBV10-3
cdr3_aa: CAISGKGGAGETQYF
cdr3_nt: TGTGCCATCAGTGGGAAAGGGGGGGCCGGGGAGACCCAGTACTTC

d_call: NA
clone_size: NA
j_call: TRBJ1-5
v_call: TRBV19
cdr3_aa: CASSITPSINQPQHF
cdr3_nt: TGTGCCAGTAGTATTACCCCGAGTATCAATCAGCCCCAGCATTTT

d_call: TRBD2
clone_size: NA
j_call: TRBJ2-3
v_call: TRBV4-3
cdr3_aa: CASSLDPQSGGPPDTQYF
cdr3_nt: TGCGCCAGCAGCCTTGACCCACAGTCGGGAGGGCCCCCAGATACGCAGTATTTT

d_call: NA
clone_size: NA
j_call: TRBJ2-3
v_call: TRBV4-3
cdr3_aa: CASSQVTGSTDTQYF
cdr3_nt: TGCGCCAGCAGCCAAGTGACAGGTAGCACAGATACGCAGTATTTT

d_call: NA
clone_size: NA
j_call: TRBJ1-2
v_call: TRBV28
cdr3_aa: CASILAGGNGYTF
cdr3_nt: TGTGCCAGCATTCTAGCAGGAGGGAATGGCTACACCTTC

d_call: NA
clone_size: NA
j_call: TRBJ1-1
v_call: TRBV12-3/TRBV12-4
cdr3_aa: CASSLSSYTEAFF
cdr3_nt: TGTGCCAGCAGTTTGTCCTCTTACACTGAAGCTTTCTTT

d_call: TRBD2
clone_size: NA
j_call: TRBJ2-1
v_call: TRBV6-5
cdr3_aa: CASSGRAYNEQFF
cdr3_nt: TGTGCCAGCAGCGGGAGGGCCTACAATGAGCAGTTCTTC

d_call: NA
clone_size: NA
j_call: TRBJ1-2
v_call: TRBV7-9
cdr3_aa: CASSSRGGAYGYTF
cdr3_nt: TGTGCCAGCAGCTCGAGGGGGGGCGCTTATGGCTACACCTTC

d_call: TRBD1
clone_size: once
j_call: TRBJ2-1
v_call: TRBV5-1
cdr3_aa: CASSYGTGQFF
cdr3_nt: TGCGCCAGCAGCTATGGGACAGGGCAGTTCTTC

d_call: TRBD2
clone_size: NA
j_call: TRBJ2-3
v_call: TRBV27
cdr3_aa: CASSFLAGGPGTDTQYF
cdr3_nt: TGTGCCAGCAGTTTCCTAGCGGGAGGGCCGGGAACAGATACGCAGTATTTT

d_call: NA
clone_size: NA
j_call: TRBJ2-6
v_call: TRBV10-1
cdr3_aa: CASSSTGTGANVLTF
cdr3_nt: TGCGCCAGCAGTTCCACAGGGACTGGGGCCAACGTCCTGACTTTC

d_call: NA
clone_size: NA
j_call: TRBJ1-5
v_call: TRBV9
cdr3_aa: CASSVGPQGSQPQHF
cdr3_nt: TGTGCCAGCAGCGTAGGTCCCCAGGGGAGCCAGCCCCAGCATTTT

d_call: NA
clone_size: NA
j_call: TRBJ2-5
v_call: TRBV5-1
cdr3_aa: CASSLRDSYFGTQYF
cdr3_nt: TGCGCCAGCAGCTTGCGGGACTCGTACTTTGGGACCCAGTACTTC

d_call: NA
clone_size: NA
j_call: TRBJ2-1
v_call: TRBV19
cdr3_aa: CASSATTGTRSNEQFF
cdr3_nt: TGTGCCAGTAGTGCTACCACCGGGACAAGGTCTAATGAGCAGTTCTTC

d_call: TRBD2
clone_size: NA
j_call: TRBJ2-7
v_call: TRBV5-4
cdr3_aa: CASSMGLAGSYEQYF
cdr3_nt: TGTGCCAGCAGCATGGGACTAGCGGGGTCTTACGAGCAGTACTTC

d_call: TRBD1
clone_size: NA
j_call: TRBJ2-2
v_call: TRBV7-6
cdr3_aa: CASSLGQGAGELFF
cdr3_nt: TGTGCCAGCAGCCTGGGACAGGGGGCCGGGGAGCTGTTTTTT

d_call: TRBD2
clone_size: NA
j_call: TRBJ2-3
v_call: TRBV5-1
cdr3_aa: CASSLGSGGFTDTQYF
cdr3_nt: TGCGCCAGCAGCTTAGGTAGCGGGGGGTTCACAGATACGCAGTATTTT

d_call: TRBD1
clone_size: NA
j_call: TRBJ2-3
v_call: TRBV6-2/TRBV6-3
cdr3_aa: CASSYPVYGQGARDTQYF
cdr3_nt: TGTGCCAGCAGTTACCCTGTATATGGACAGGGGGCCCGAGATACGCAGTATTTT

d_call: NA
clone_size: NA
j_call: TRBJ2-5
v_call: TRBV3-1/TRBV3-2
cdr3_aa: CASSPPIGDPQETQYF
cdr3_nt: TGTGCCAGCAGCCCCCCAATAGGAGACCCACAAGAGACCCAGTACTTC

d_call: NA
clone_size: NA
j_call: TRBJ1-1
v_call: TRBV6-5
cdr3_aa: CASNPREGTEAFF
cdr3_nt: TGTGCCAGCAATCCCAGGGAGGGTACTGAAGCTTTCTTT

d_call: NA
clone_size: few
j_call: TRBJ2-2
v_call: TRBV19
cdr3_aa: CASSNGLQGTGELFF
cdr3_nt: TGTGCCAGTAGTAACGGGCTCCAGGGCACCGGGGAGCTGTTTTTT

d_call: NA
clone_size: NA
j_call: TRBJ1-3
v_call: TRBV7-2
cdr3_aa: CASSLARGGGGNTIYF
cdr3_nt: TGTGCCAGCAGCTTAGCGCGGGGGGGCGGTGGAAACACCATATATTTT

d_call: NA
clone_size: NA
j_call: TRBJ2-5
v_call: TRBV7-3
cdr3_aa: CASSPSVSGESMKETQYF
cdr3_nt: TGTGCCAGCAGCCCCTCTGTATCGGGGGAGTCGATGAAAGAGACCCAGTACTTC

d_call: TRBD2
clone_size: NA
j_call: TRBJ2-1
v_call: TRBV30
cdr3_aa: CALSRGSGRAVSYNEQFF
cdr3_nt: TGTGCCTTATCTCGGGGTAGCGGGAGGGCAGTCTCCTACAATGAGCAGTTCTTC

d_call: TRBD1
clone_size: NA
j_call: TRBJ1-5
v_call: TRBV28
cdr3_aa: CASSPFGGTVKRNQPQHF
cdr3_nt: TGTGCCAGCAGCCCTTTTGGGGGGACAGTAAAGCGCAATCAGCCCCAGCATTTT

d_call: NA
clone_size: NA
j_call: TRBJ1-6
v_call: TRBV4-3
cdr3_aa: CASSQETVLSSYNSPLHF
cdr3_nt: TGCGCCAGCAGCCAAGAAACTGTCCTGAGCTCCTATAATTCACCCCTCCACTTT

d_call: TRBD2
clone_size: once
j_call: TRBJ2-3
v_call: TRBV19
cdr3_aa: CASSIETSGRDTQYF
cdr3_nt: TGTGCCAGTAGTATTGAAACTAGCGGGAGGGATACGCAGTATTTT